Each of the 25 T cell receptor beta chains below was sequenced from the same sample in a study of blood T cell repertoires in COVID-19. Sequencing used immunoSEQ multiplex PCR; TCRdb keeps in-frame clones, though not all of them. The data show around 300,000 clones, roughly 90% seen once. Sequenced input: peripheral blood. Receptors originate from a woman aged 40 to 50 who had recovered from COVID-19.

The CDR3 DNA is TGTGCCTGGAGTGGAGCTCGGGACACCCTAAGCTCCTACGAGCAGTACTTC. It yields the protein CAWSGARDTLSSYEQYF. The V call is TRBV30, the J call TRBJ2-7; TRBD1 might be the D (6 bases). CDR1 is GTSNPN, CDR2 SVGIG, per germline (reference sequence). With 1 base removed from V and 0 bases from J, the gap between germline ends came to 19 bases. The CDR3 extends over 17 amino acids. Together with reference TRBV30 and TRBJ2-7, the CDR3 gives the full variable domain: SQTIHQWPATLVQPVGSPLSLECTVEGTSNPNLYWYRQAAGRGLQLLFYSVGIGQISSEVPQNLSASRPQDRQFILSSKKLLLSDSGFYLCAWSGARDTLSSYEQYFGPGTRLTVT.

This rearrangement joins TRBV27 to TRBJ2-3, with TRBD2 matching 9 bases. CDR3 length: 16 residues. Germline trimming cut 4 bases from V and 3 bases from J; bases unmatched to any gene: 8. Looked up from germline, CDR1 is MNHEY and CDR2 is SMNVEV (reference sequence). CDR3: CASSSLSGRSTDTQYF. Written as DNA, the CDR3 is TGTGCCAGCAGTTCACTAAGCGGGAGGTCGACAGATACGCAGTATTTT.

J is TRBJ2-1 and V is TRBV10-3; 12 positions match TRBD2. Per the germline V gene, CDR1 is ENHRY and CDR2 is SYGVKD. The CDR3 totals 18 residues. With V trimmed by 7 bases and J by 5 bases, 15 bases remained unmatched. CDR3 coding DNA: TGTGCCATCATGAGGGGCGCTAGCGGGAGGGCCGGGGACAATGAGCAGTTCTTC. Protein product: CAIMRGASGRAGDNEQFF.

As regards this clone: The sample holds other DNA sequences that translate to the same CDR3. The chain combines TRBV5-1 with TRBJ2-7, with 8 bases identical to TRBD2. The CDR3 totals 14 residues. J lost 2 bases, V lost 2 bases, and 3 bases had no gene match. Germline CDR1 and CDR2: SGHRS and YFSETQ. The CDR3 bases are TGCGCCAGCAGCTTAGCGGGAGTCACCTACGAGCAGTACTTC. The encoded protein is CASSLAGVTYEQYF. The full variable domain, its missing parts supplied by reference TRBV5-1 and TRBJ2-7, is KAGVTQTPRYLIKTRGQQVTLSCSPISGHRSVSWYQQTPGQGLQFLFEYFSETQRNKGNFPGRFSGRQFSNSRSEMNVSTLELGDSALYLCASSLAGVTYEQYFGPGTRLTVT.

The genes are TRBV7-3 and TRBJ2-2, with 13 bases identical to TRBD2. The trim removed 5 bases at V and 7 bases at J, leaving 7 bases unmatched. The CDR3 runs to 16 residues. The germline gives CDR1 SGHTA, CDR2 FQGTGA. The CDR3 loop is CASSRLGLAGVGELFF. CDR3 nucleotides: TGTGCCAGCAGCCGACTCGGACTAGCGGGAGTCGGGGAGCTGTTTTTT.

V usage is TRBV7-8 and J usage is TRBJ2-7; maybe TRBD1 (6 bases). The V end lost 3 bases, the J end lost 2 bases, and 17 bases lay between the germline ends. The CDR3 is 16 residues long. From germline, CDR1 is SGHVS and CDR2 FQNEAQ. CDR3 nucleotide sequence: TGTGCCAGCAGCTTTGATTCGCCGGGACATCCCTACGAGCAGTACTTC. Its protein product is CASSFDSPGHPYEQYF.

This rearrangement joins TRBV4-2 to TRBJ2-2, with 10 bases matching TRBD2. V trimming: 0 bases; J trimming: 5 bases; junction bases outside the gene matches: 12. Per the germline V gene, CDR1 is LGHNA and CDR2 is YNFKEQ. The CDR3 runs 19 residues. CDR3 nucleotide sequence: TGTGCCAGCAGCCAAGATCAGGGGGTAGCGGGAGGTCGAACCGGGGAGCTGTTTTTT. Translated, it gives CASSQDQGVAGGRTGELFF.

The gene calls are TRBV6-6 and TRBJ1-4; 8 positions agree with TRBD1. Germline V gives CDR1 MNHNY, CDR2 SVGAGI (reference sequence). The J segment lost 0 bases and the V segment lost 7 bases, leaving 7 bases of the junction unmatched. The CDR3 totals 16 residues. The CDR3 nucleotides read TGTGCCAGCACCAGGGGACAGGTTCCAACTAATGAAAAACTGTTTTTT. Translating it yields CASTRGQVPTNEKLFF.

This chain links TRBV19 with TRBJ1-5, with 12 bases fitting TRBD1. Germline CDR1 is LNHDA and CDR2 is SQIVND (reference sequence). The CDR3 totals 19 residues. With V trimmed by 4 bases and J by 1 base, 11 bases remained unmatched. The CDR3 bases are TGTGCCAGTAGTACCCGGGACAGGGGGCGCGGGGTGAGCAATCAGCCCCAGCATTTT. Amino acid sequence: CASSTRDRGRGVSNQPQHF.

This clone was observed a few times. At the DNA level, this CDR3 is encoded by other sequences in the same sample as well. The V call is TRBV2, the J call TRBJ2-7, with a tentative D call TRBD1 (6 bases). The CDR3 runs 13 residues. V was pared by 4 bases and J by 3 bases, with 10 bases between. Germline V lookup: CDR1 SNHLY, CDR2 FYNNEI. The CDR3 protein is CASSGGGGYEQYF. DNA for the CDR3: TGTGCCAGCAGTGGAGGGGGTGGCTACGAGCAGTACTTC.

The chain links TRBV7-3 to TRBJ2-3, with 9 nucleotides matching TRBD1. Germline CDR1 reads SGHTA; CDR2 reads FQGTGA. The length of the CDR3 is 14 residues. The V segment lost 4 bases and the J segment 6 bases; nucleotides outside the gene matches: 5. CDR3 sequence reads: CASSSQGARDTQYF. For the CDR3, the DNA is TGTGCCAGCAGCTCACAGGGGGCGAGGGATACGCAGTATTTT.

This chain connects TRBV4-1 to TRBJ2-4, with D possibly being TRBD2 (6 bases). Trimming cost V 2 bases and J 6 bases, with 17 bases left between them. CDR1 MGHRA and CDR2 YSYEKL come from the germline V gene. This CDR3 is built from 16 residues. In DNA, the CDR3 is TGCGCCAGCAGCCAAAACGGGGGTAATGGAAGAAACATTCAGTACTTC. Its protein is CASSQNGGNGRNIQYF.

The rearrangement joins TRBV12-3 or TRBV12-4 to TRBJ1-1; possible D gene TRBD1, 6 bases. There are 13 residues in the CDR3. The germline V and J ends were trimmed by 6 bases and 4 bases, with 12 bases remaining between them. The CDR3 DNA reads TGTGCCAGCAGACCCGACAGGTTCACTGAAGCTTTCTTT. Protein: CASRPDRFTEAFF.

The chain couples TRBV3-1 (or the pseudogene TRBV3-2) to TRBJ2-1; 8 positions match TRBD2. CDR3 length: 16 residues. CDR1 is LGHDT and CDR2 is YNNKEL in the germline V gene (reference sequence). J gave up 7 bases and V 1 base, and 9 bases lay outside the gene matches. CDR3 residues: CASSQVTAGAGNEQFF. CDR3 sequence (DNA): TGTGCCAGCAGCCAAGTCACAGCGGGAGCTGGGAATGAGCAGTTCTTC.

This chain joins TRBV30 and TRBJ1-5, with 7 nucleotides matching TRBD1. CDR3 length equals 20 residues. With V trimmed by 3 bases and J by 4 bases, 24 bases remained unmatched. Per the germline V gene, CDR1 is GTSNPN and CDR2 is SVGIG (reference sequence). CDR3: CAWRKGDGLRKGAINQPQHF. As DNA, the CDR3 is TGTGCCTGGAGGAAGGGTGACGGGCTGCGAAAGGGGGCAATTAATCAGCCCCAGCATTTT.

The rearrangement links TRBV13 to TRBJ2-1; 9 bases are shared with TRBD1. CDR3 length equals 16 residues. Germline trimming cut 3 bases from V and 7 bases from J; bases unmatched to any gene: 10. CDR1 is PRHDT, CDR2 FYEKMQ, per germline (reference sequence). The chain's CDR3 is CASSLLDRGSRNEQFF. The CDR3 DNA follows: TGTGCCAGCAGCTTGTTGGACAGGGGAAGTCGGAATGAGCAGTTCTTC. Supplemented by reference TRBV13 and TRBJ2-1, the full variable domain reads AAGVIQSPRHLIKEKRETATLKCYPIPRHDTVYWYQQGPGQDPQFLISFYEKMQSDKGSIPDRFSAQQFSDYHSELNMSSLELGDSALYFCASSLLDRGSRNEQFFGPGTRLTVL.

V is TRBV6-1 and J is TRBJ1-1; TRBD1 aligns across 11 bases. The ends lost 3 bases at V and 4 bases at J; junction bases unmatched: 4. The CDR3 contains 15 residues. In germline, CDR1 is MNHNS, CDR2 SASEGT. The CDR3 protein is CASSEGQGGITEAFF. For the CDR3, the DNA is TGTGCCAGCAGTGAGGGACAGGGGGGAATCACTGAAGCTTTCTTT.

V usage is TRBV18 and J usage is TRBJ2-5, with D perhaps matching TRBD1 (5 bases). This CDR3 has 13 residues. V lost 3 bases and J 4 bases, leaving 9 bases between the germline ends. CDR1 is KGHSH, CDR2 LQKENI, per germline. The CDR3: CASSPQGAETQYF. Written as DNA, the CDR3 is TGTGCCAGCTCACCGCAGGGTGCAGAGACCCAGTACTTC.

This sequence joins TRBV6-4 and TRBJ2-3; 9 bases match TRBD2. V shed 0 bases and J 4 bases; nucleotides not matched to a gene: 8. The CDR3 has 17 residues. From germline, CDR1 is MRHNA and CDR2 SNTAGT. Here the CDR3 DNA reads TGTGCCAGCAGTGACTCGAGAGGCGGGAGGGCGCCAGATACGCAGTATTTT. It yields the protein CASSDSRGGRAPDTQYF.

V and J are TRBV10-3 and TRBJ2-6; 12 bases map to TRBD1. The CDR3 is made up of 17 amino acids. Trimming at V came to 5 bases and at J to 4 bases, leaving 6 bases not matched to a gene. The V gene's germline CDR1 is ENHRY and CDR2 SYGVKD. The CDR3 nucleotides are TGTGCCATCAGTATGGGACAGGGGGCGGGAGGGGCCAACGTCCTGACTTTC. Translating it yields CAISMGQGAGGANVLTF.

The chain links TRBV28 to TRBJ2-3, with D tentatively TRBD2 (5 bases). The V gene lost 6 bases and the J gene lost 6 bases, with 13 bases spanning the gap. Germline V gene data show CDR1 as MDHEN and CDR2 as SYDVKM. The CDR3 contains 13 residues. CDR3 bases: TGTGCCAGCAGACCGACTACTGCTGATACGCAGTATTTT. Translation gives CASRPTTADTQYF. The full variable domain, rest sourced from reference TRBV28 and TRBJ2-3, is DVKVTQSSRYLVKRTGEKVFLECVQDMDHENMFWYRQDPGLGLRLIYFSYDVKMKEKGDIPEGYSVSREKKERFSLILESASTNQTSMYLCASRPTTADTQYFGPGTRLTVL.

The chain recombines TRBV4-1 with TRBJ2-5; no clear D gene. Germline loops: CDR1 MGHRA, CDR2 YSYEKL. The CDR3 length is 16 residues. Trimming left V 0 bases short and J 0 bases short, with 11 bases between. The CDR3 spells CASSQESRRYQETQYF. The CDR3 DNA reads as TGCGCCAGCAGCCAAGAAAGTCGCAGGTACCAAGAGACCCAGTACTTC.

This clone showed up just a few times. The J gene is TRBJ1-3, the V gene TRBV27; perhaps TRBD1 as D (5 bases). V gave up 5 bases and J gave up 0 bases, with 14 bases separating them. The CDR3 runs 16 residues. Germline values: CDR1 MNHEY, CDR2 SMNVEV (reference sequence). Written as DNA, the CDR3 is TGTGCCAGCAGTCCCCGGGGGAGGAGCTCTGGAAACACCATATATTTT. Its translation is CASSPRGRSSGNTIYF.

This clone was counted a single time. The CDR3 nucleotides are TGTGCCAGCAGTTTAGAGGGTCGGGGTGGCTACACCTTC. Amino acids: CASSLEGRGGYTF. J is TRBJ1-2 and V is TRBV12-3 or TRBV12-4; the D is unclear. V lost 1 base and J lost 7, with 10 bases in between. The CDR3 loop spans 13 amino acids.

The chain joins TRBV29-1 to TRBJ2-3, with D uncertain. V was shortened by 4 bases and J by 4 bases, with 9 bases between the two germline ends. CDR3 length: 12 amino acids. Per germline, CDR1 SQVTM and CDR2 ANQGSEA. For the CDR3, the DNA is TGCAGCGTTGGGCGACTCTCAGATACGCAGTATTTT. Its protein is CSVGRLSDTQYF.